These 32 T cell receptor beta chains were all obtained from the same sample, sequenced in a study of CD8 T cells in Susac syndrome. Reverse transcription of about 0.45 to 1 ug RNA used random hexamers. In TCRdb, the immunoSEQ multiplex PCR reads were re-called with MiXCR into one record per CDR3 protein. Of tens of thousands of distinct CDR3 sequences in the sample, about 93% were seen once. Sequenced input: CD8+ T cells from PBMCs. These receptors came from a human donor in good health.

This sequence joins TRBV13 and TRBJ2-7; D possibly uses TRBD1 or TRBD2 (5 bases each). V was pared by 2 bases and J by 2 bases, with 10 bases between. CDR1 is PRHDT, CDR2 FYEKMQ, per germline (reference sequence). The CDR3 contains 14 residues. This CDR3 is CASSLRDRTYEQYF. The CDR3 DNA sequence: TGTGCCAGCAGCTTAAGGGACCGAACCTACGAGCAGTACTTC.

The V and J genes are TRBV27 and TRBJ1-5, with 8 bases identical to TRBD1. Per germline, CDR1 MNHEY and CDR2 SMNVEV (reference sequence). The CDR3 extends over 15 amino acids. After removal of 5 bases from V and 8 bases from J, the junction contained 11 bases not matched to a gene. The CDR3 loop is CASSLYRGALEPQHF. The CDR3 bases are TGTGCCAGCAGTCTATACAGGGGGGCTTTGGAGCCCCAGCATTTT.

The genes are TRBV2 and TRBJ2-5; a weak D match, TRBD2 (5 bases). The CDR3 contains 15 residues. Trimming took 7 bases from V and 4 from J, leaving 19 bases between them. Germline CDR1 and CDR2: SNHLY and FYNNEI. CDR3 in amino acids: CASTEDLASLETQYF. The CDR3 nucleotides are TGTGCCAGCACGGAGGATTTAGCGTCCCTAGAGACCCAGTACTTC.

The rearrangement links TRBV7-6 to TRBJ1-1; no definite D call. V was pared by 1 base and J by 3 bases, with 6 bases between. The CDR3 sequence is 13 residues long. Germline CDR1 SGHVS, CDR2 FNYEAQ. The CDR3 nucleotides read TGTGCCAGCAGCTTAGAAACCCACACTGAAGCTTTCTTT. Translated, it gives CASSLETHTEAFF.

This chain joins TRBV6-5 and TRBJ2-3, with TRBD2 matching over 12 bases. CDR3 length: 15 amino acids. Germline CDR1 reads MNHEY; CDR2 reads SVGAGI. Unmatched junction bases numbered 8, after V lost 6 bases and J lost 7 bases. CDR3 DNA: TGTGCCAGCAGCCTAAGTGGACTAGCGGGGTATACGCAGTATTTT. This encodes CASSLSGLAGYTQYF.

This rearrangement joins TRBV20-1 to TRBJ2-7; D gene unclear. The CDR3 is 10 amino acids. Trimming took off 3 bases at V and 5 bases at J, with 5 bases between the two ends. CDR1 and CDR2 from the germline V gene are DFQATT and SNEGSKA (reference sequence). The CDR3 reads CSARGHEQYF. The CDR3 DNA is TGCAGTGCTAGGGGTCACGAGCAGTACTTC.

This chain joins TRBV27 and TRBJ2-1, with 9 positions matching TRBD2. The CDR3 is made up of 14 amino acids. V shed 4 bases and J 5 bases; nucleotides not matched to a gene: 3. Germline values: CDR1 MNHEY, CDR2 SMNVEV (reference sequence). The CDR3 nucleotides read TGTGCCAGCAGTTGGGGCGGGGGGGACAATGAGCAGTTCTTC. This encodes CASSWGGGDNEQFF.

The chain couples TRBV4-1 to TRBJ2-5; D is unresolved. This CDR3 spans 15 amino acids. Trimming took 4 bases from V and 2 from J, leaving 14 bases between them. Looked up from germline, CDR1 is MGHRA and CDR2 is YSYEKL. CDR3 sequence (DNA): TGCGCCAGCAGCCCCCAAGGCTACACACAAGAGACCCAGTACTTC. Residues: CASSPQGYTQETQYF.

The rearrangement uses TRBV2 and TRBJ2-7; no clear D gene. The CDR3 is 14 residues long. V lost 1 base, J lost 2 bases, and 9 bases lay in between. Germline V gene lookup returns CDR1 SNHLY and CDR2 FYNNEI. The CDR3 coding sequence is TGTGCCAGCAGTGAAGGGCAGGTCACCTACGAGCAGTACGTC. Translated: CASSEGQVTYEQYV.

This clonotype has only a few counts. This rearrangement joins TRBV27 to TRBJ2-1, with D perhaps TRBD1 or TRBD2 (5 bases each). The V end lost 5 bases, the J end lost 0 bases, and 11 bases lay between the germline ends. The germline gives CDR1 MNHEY, CDR2 SMNVEV (reference sequence). CDR3 length: 15 residues. The CDR3 spells CASSPGTGSYNEQFF. In DNA, the CDR3 is TGTGCCAGCAGTCCCGGGACGGGCTCCTACAATGAGCAGTTCTTC.

Details on this clonotype: One end of the junction fails to match germline, which may point to a read error. The chain recombines TRBV5-1 with TRBJ2-1, with 9 nucleotides matching TRBD2. The CDR3 is 11 residues long. The germline gives CDR1 SGHRS, CDR2 YFSETQ. The CDR3 DNA sequence: TGCGCCAGCAGGGGAGCGGGGGGCCAGCTCTTC. Translating it yields CASRGAGGQLF.

Turning to this clonotype: Germline and junction disagree at one end, which may indicate a read error. The rearrangement links TRBV6-2 or TRBV6-3 to TRBJ1-1; 7 bases align to TRBD1. CDR1 is MNHEY, CDR2 SVGEGT, per germline. The CDR3 is 14 amino acids. The CDR3: CASFLDRVNTEVFF. In DNA form, the CDR3 reads TGTGCCAGCTTCCTTGACAGGGTGAACACTGAAGTTTTCTTT.

The chain couples TRBV24-1 to TRBJ2-5; 8 nucleotides line up with TRBD2. Germline V gene lookup returns CDR1 KGHDR and CDR2 SFDVKD. J gave up 2 bases and V 5 bases, and 3 bases lay outside the gene matches. The CDR3 totals 14 residues. CDR3 sequence: CATSGAGGQETQYF. CDR3 sequence (DNA): TGTGCCACCAGTGGGGCGGGGGGACAAGAGACCCAGTACTTC.

J is TRBJ1-5 and V is TRBV27; no definite D call. The CDR3 consists of 14 residues. The V end lost 2 bases, the J end lost 6 bases, and 11 bases lay between the germline ends. Germline-derived CDR1 and CDR2 are MNHEY and SMNVEV (reference sequence). The CDR3 region is CASSLAGNGQPQHF. CDR3 bases: TGTGCCAGCAGTTTAGCGGGAAACGGTCAGCCCCAGCATTTT.

The rearrangement uses TRBV20-1 and TRBJ2-1; 8 nucleotides match TRBD1. The length of the CDR3 is 11 residues. The V segment lost 2 bases and the J segment 10 bases; nucleotides outside the gene matches: 1. Per the germline V gene, CDR1 is DFQATT and CDR2 is SNEGSKA (reference sequence). Here the CDR3 DNA reads TGCAGTGCTAGAAGGGACAGGGAGCAGTTCTTC. This translates into CSARRDREQFF.

This clonotype was seen a handful of times. V usage is TRBV29-1 and J usage is TRBJ2-3, with D tentatively TRBD2 (7 bases). The CDR3 totals 12 residues. CDR1 is SQVTM, CDR2 ANQGSEA, per germline. Trimming shortened V by 3 bases and J by 6 bases, and 10 bases separated the two germline ends. The chain's CDR3 is CSVEGRGDTQYF. CDR3 DNA sequence: TGCAGCGTTGAGGGGAGGGGGGATACGCAGTATTTT.

The V gene is TRBV9, the J gene TRBJ2-5; possibly TRBD2 for D (5 bases). Trimming stripped 3 bases from V and 1 base from J, with 13 bases between. The CDR3 loop spans 15 amino acids. Germline values: CDR1 SGDLS, CDR2 YYNGEE. CDR3 in DNA: TGTGCCAGCAGCGAGGGAGACACTTTCCAAGAGACCCAGTACTTC. It specifies CASSEGDTFQETQYF.

The gene calls are TRBV6-1 and TRBJ2-1; 9 bases match TRBD2. The CDR3 extends over 14 amino acids. The ends lost 6 bases at V and 4 bases at J; junction bases unmatched: 4. Per the germline V gene, CDR1 is MNHNS and CDR2 is SASEGT. Here the CDR3 reads CASRGTSGYNEQFF. The CDR3 nucleotides are TGTGCCAGCAGGGGAACTAGCGGGTACAATGAGCAGTTCTTC.

The chain has TRBV30 and TRBJ2-7, with D hard to call. The CDR3 covers 14 residues. Germline values: CDR1 GTSNPN, CDR2 SVGIG (reference sequence). The germline V and J ends were trimmed by 0 bases and 3 bases, with 12 bases remaining between them. CDR3 in amino acids: CAWSVPAGVYEQYV. The CDR3 nucleotides are TGTGCCTGGAGTGTACCGGCAGGAGTCTACGAGCAGTACGTC.

DNA for the CDR3: TGTGCCAACAGCCCTCCGGGAGGAACACAGCCCCAGCATTTT. It specifies CANSPPGGTQPQHF. The genes are TRBV27 and TRBJ1-5; D ambiguous. Germline CDR1 reads MNHEY; CDR2 reads SMNVEV (reference sequence). The CDR3 consists of 14 residues. V shed 10 bases and J shed 7 bases, with 20 bases lying between them.

The V call is TRBV5-1, the J call TRBJ2-3; D is ambiguous. Deletions cut 4 bases from V and 0 bases from J, with 9 bases between. CDR1 is SGHRS, CDR2 YFSETQ, per germline. This CDR3 has 14 residues. CDR3 nucleotides: TGCGCCAGCAGCCTACGCGGTAGCACAGATACGCAGTATTTT. It is translated as CASSLRGSTDTQYF.

The chain employs TRBV30 and TRBJ2-1; D is ambiguous. The CDR3 has 14 amino acids. CDR1 is GTSNPN, CDR2 SVGIG, per germline (reference sequence). Trimming removed 2 bases at V and 6 bases at J, with 14 bases between. CDR3 residues: CAWSHGNGGNEQFF. Here the CDR3 DNA reads TGTGCCTGGAGTCATGGTAACGGCGGCAATGAGCAGTTCTTC.

The chain combines TRBV5-1 with TRBJ1-1, with D maybe TRBD1 (5 bases). Germline V gene data show CDR1 as SGHRS and CDR2 as YFSETQ. The CDR3 runs 14 residues. Trimming took 1 base from V and 1 from J, leaving 8 bases between them. The CDR3 DNA sequence: TGCGCCAGCAGCTTGATAGGGGAGAACACTGAAGCTTTCTTT. Its translation: CASSLIGENTEAFF.

The rearrangement links TRBV29-1 to TRBJ1-4; the match to TRBD1 covers 7 bases. The CDR3 is 14 residues long. With V trimmed by 4 bases and J by 5 bases, 7 bases remained unmatched. In germline, CDR1 is SQVTM, CDR2 ANQGSEA. CDR3 residues: CSVGRDRQNEKLFF. The CDR3 DNA reads TGCAGCGTTGGGCGGGACAGACAAAATGAAAAACTGTTTTTT.

The J gene is TRBJ2-3, the V gene TRBV20-1; 14 nucleotides align to TRBD2. Trimming took 2 bases from V and 4 from J; bases not matched to a gene: 8. The CDR3 extends over 17 amino acids. Germline V lookup: CDR1 DFQATT, CDR2 SNEGSKA (reference sequence). CDR3 amino acids: CSARLATSGRDPDTQYF. The DNA for the CDR3 is TGCAGTGCTAGATTGGCGACTAGCGGGAGGGACCCAGATACGCAGTATTTT.

J is TRBJ1-1 and V is TRBV20-1; D is undetermined. The germline CDR1 and CDR2 sequences are DFQATT and SNEGSKA (reference sequence). V was pared by 0 bases and J by 4 bases, with 9 bases between. This CDR3 spans 13 amino acids. The CDR3 DNA reads TGCAGTGCTAGAGATCTAATGGGCACTGAAGCTTTCTTT. This sequence encodes CSARDLMGTEAFF.

CDR3 amino acids: CASSLADSGREKLFF. DNA for the CDR3: TGTGCCAGCAGCTTAGCCGACAGTGGTAGAGAAAAACTGTTTTTT. The gene calls are TRBV7-9 and TRBJ1-4; a weak D match, TRBD1 (5 bases). V was trimmed by 0 bases and J by 8 bases, leaving 13 bases between them. This CDR3 contains 15 residues. Germline assignment: CDR1 SEHNR and CDR2 FQNEAQ (reference sequence).

V usage is TRBV24-1 and J usage is TRBJ2-1, with 10 bases lining up with TRBD2. The CDR3 contains 16 residues. The germline V gene has CDR1 KGHDR and CDR2 SFDVKD. V shed 3 bases, J shed 1 base, and the junction held 2 bases outside the gene matches. Here the CDR3 reads CATSDGLAESYNEQFF. As DNA, the CDR3 is TGTGCCACCAGTGATGGACTAGCGGAGTCCTACAATGAGCAGTTCTTC.

The CDR3 protein is CASSQDPGIVNEQYF. DNA of the CDR3: TGCGCCAGCAGCCAAGATCCGGGGATCGTCAACGAGCAGTACTTC. The chain joins TRBV4-1 to TRBJ2-7; perhaps TRBD2 as D (5 bases). CDR3 length: 15 residues. Trimming left V 0 bases short and J 5 bases short, with 14 bases between. CDR1 and CDR2 from the germline V gene are MGHRA and YSYEKL.

The chain joins TRBV9 to TRBJ2-1; TRBD2 matches at 14 bases. The V gene's germline CDR1 is SGDLS and CDR2 YYNGEE. With 7 bases clipped from V and 0 bases from J, the junction kept 9 bases outside the gene matches. The CDR3 sequence is 18 residues long. The CDR3 DNA reads as TGTGCCAGCCACTCCTCCGGGACTAGCGGGAGCTCCTACAATGAGCAGTTCTTC. This codes for CASHSSGTSGSSYNEQFF.

The rearrangement joins TRBV20-1 to TRBJ2-7; D not resolved. This CDR3 contains 12 residues. Trimming stripped 6 bases from V and 3 bases from J, with 12 bases between. The germline V gene has CDR1 DFQATT and CDR2 SNEGSKA (reference sequence). CDR3 protein: CSADTWGYEQYF. The CDR3 DNA follows: TGCAGTGCCGACACATGGGGCTACGAGCAGTACTTC.

The chain has TRBV27 and TRBJ2-7, with 7 positions matching TRBD1. This CDR3 region has 14 residues. J was trimmed by 3 bases and V by 6 bases; bases with no gene match: 8. Germline V gives CDR1 MNHEY, CDR2 SMNVEV (reference sequence). CDR3 nucleotide sequence: TGTGCCAGCAGGACGTTCACAGGGGACTACGAGCAGTACGTC. It encodes CASRTFTGDYEQYV.